The rows below give T cell receptor beta chains drawn from one sample of a study of T cell changes during pregnancy in multiple sclerosis. Sequencing was performed with immunoSEQ multiplex PCR; in TCRdb, only in-frame clones are kept and a portion is missing. The sample includes approximately 12,000 clones, about 95% of them seen just once. Sequences were derived from CD4+ T cells from peripheral blood mononuclear cells, sampled before pregnancy. The receptors here all came from a female donor with multiple sclerosis, enrolled in a pregnancy study. CDR3s include the opening cysteine and the closing phenylalanine or tryptophan.

J | V | CDR3
TRBJ1-4 | TRBV7-9 | CASSLGEWGRGRLKEKLFF
TRBJ2-3 | TRBV15 | CATSRASDGDTQYF
TRBJ2-7 | TRBV2 | CASKRQWGYEQYF
TRBJ2-1 | TRBV5-1 | CASSSGDSYNEQFF
TRBJ1-6 | TRBV6-5 | CASSYSRDRNSPLHF
TRBJ1-2 | TRBV27 | CASSSYTRDSPRNGYTF
TRBJ2-3 | TRBV27 | CASSLLTSGGEGTQYF
TRBJ1-4 | TRBV6-5 | CASSYSAAGLNEKLFF
TRBJ2-7 | TRBV5-1 | CASSLAFVGQGRYEQYF
TRBJ2-5 | TRBV20-1 | CSATGETQYF
TRBJ2-5 | TRBV6-6 | CASSYLRGGYQETQYF
TRBJ1-4 | TRBV7-9 | CASSPQDGQGIEKLFF
TRBJ2-7 | TRBV29-1 | CSVATGGPKSYEQYF
TRBJ2-4 | TRBV5-6 | CASSGGGAKNIQYF
TRBJ2-7 | TRBV5-4 | CASRPDRAGKEYF
TRBJ1-2 | TRBV6-5 | CASRRQGVGGYTF
TRBJ1-4 | TRBV6-1 | CASSLWGGAGEKLFF